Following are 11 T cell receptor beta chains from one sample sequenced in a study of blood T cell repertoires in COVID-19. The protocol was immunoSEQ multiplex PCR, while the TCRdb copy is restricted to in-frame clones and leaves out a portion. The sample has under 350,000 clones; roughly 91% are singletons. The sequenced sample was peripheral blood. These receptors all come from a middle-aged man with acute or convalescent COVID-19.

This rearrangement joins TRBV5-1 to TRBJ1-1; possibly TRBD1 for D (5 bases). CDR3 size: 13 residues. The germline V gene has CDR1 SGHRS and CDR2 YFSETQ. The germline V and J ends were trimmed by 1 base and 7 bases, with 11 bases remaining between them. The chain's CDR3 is CASSLRGGNEAFF. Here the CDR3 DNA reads TGCGCCAGCAGCTTGCGTGGGGGGAATGAAGCTTTCTTT.

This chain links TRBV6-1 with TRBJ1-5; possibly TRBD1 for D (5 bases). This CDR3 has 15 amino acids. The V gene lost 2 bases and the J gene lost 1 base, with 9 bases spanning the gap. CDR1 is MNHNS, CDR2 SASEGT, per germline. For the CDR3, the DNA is TGTGCCAGCAGTGAACAGACAGCGAGCAATCAGCCCCAGCATTTT. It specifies CASSEQTASNQPQHF.

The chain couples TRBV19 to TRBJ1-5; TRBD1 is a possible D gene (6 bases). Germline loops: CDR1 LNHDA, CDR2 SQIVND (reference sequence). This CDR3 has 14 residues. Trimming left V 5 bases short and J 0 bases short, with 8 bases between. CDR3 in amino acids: CASSLQGSNQPQHF. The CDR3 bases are TGTGCCAGTAGTCTACAGGGTAGCAATCAGCCCCAGCATTTT.

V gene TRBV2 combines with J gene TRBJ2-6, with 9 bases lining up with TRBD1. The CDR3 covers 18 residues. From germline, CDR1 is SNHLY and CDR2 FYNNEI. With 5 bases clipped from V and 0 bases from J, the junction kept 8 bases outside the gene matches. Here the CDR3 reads CASSRSGQGGSGANVLTF. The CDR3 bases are TGTGCCAGCAGTAGGTCGGGACAGGGTGGCTCTGGGGCCAACGTCCTGACTTTC.

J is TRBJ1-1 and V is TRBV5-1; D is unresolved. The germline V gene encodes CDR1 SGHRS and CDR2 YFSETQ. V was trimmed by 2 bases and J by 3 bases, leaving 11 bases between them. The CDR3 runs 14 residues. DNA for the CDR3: TGCGCCAGCAGCTTACTGCCGGACTACACTGAAGCTTTCTTT. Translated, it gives CASSLLPDYTEAFF.

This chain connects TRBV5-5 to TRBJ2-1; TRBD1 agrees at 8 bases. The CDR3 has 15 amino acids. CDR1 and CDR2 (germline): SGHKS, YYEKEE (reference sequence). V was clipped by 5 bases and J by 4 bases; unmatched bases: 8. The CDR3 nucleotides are TGTGCCAGCAGGGGGGCGGGACAGGTTTACAATGAGCAGTTCTTC. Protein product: CASRGAGQVYNEQFF.

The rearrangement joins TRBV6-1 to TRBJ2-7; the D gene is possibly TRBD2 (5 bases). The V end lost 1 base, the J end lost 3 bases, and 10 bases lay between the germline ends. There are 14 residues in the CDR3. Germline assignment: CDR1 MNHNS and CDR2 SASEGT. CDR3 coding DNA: TGTGCCAGCAGTGAAGTCCGGGATAACTACGAGCAGTACTTC. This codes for CASSEVRDNYEQYF.

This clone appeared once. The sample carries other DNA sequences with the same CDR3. Here the CDR3 reads CASSLAGGPGNTIYF. Written as DNA, the CDR3 is TGCGCCAGCAGCTTGGCAGGGGGCCCTGGAAACACCATATATTTT. The chain links TRBV5-1 to TRBJ1-3; 8 bases are a match to TRBD1. The CDR3 is 15 residues long. Germline V gene data show CDR1 as SGHRS and CDR2 as YFSETQ. Trimming cost V 0 bases and J 2 bases; bases outside gene matches: 1.

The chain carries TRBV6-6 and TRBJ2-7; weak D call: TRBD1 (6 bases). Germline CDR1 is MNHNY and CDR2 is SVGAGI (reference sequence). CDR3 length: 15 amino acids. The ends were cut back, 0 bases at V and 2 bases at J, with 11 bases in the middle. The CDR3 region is CASSYSGRGPYEQYF. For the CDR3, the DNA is TGTGCCAGCAGTTACTCGGGCAGGGGCCCCTACGAGCAGTACTTC.

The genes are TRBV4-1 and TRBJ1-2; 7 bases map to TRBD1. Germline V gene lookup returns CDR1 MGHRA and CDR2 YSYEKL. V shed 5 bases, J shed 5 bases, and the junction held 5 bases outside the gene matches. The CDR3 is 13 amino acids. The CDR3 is CASSTGTAYGYTF. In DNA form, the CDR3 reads TGCGCCAGCAGCACCGGGACAGCGTATGGCTACACCTTC.

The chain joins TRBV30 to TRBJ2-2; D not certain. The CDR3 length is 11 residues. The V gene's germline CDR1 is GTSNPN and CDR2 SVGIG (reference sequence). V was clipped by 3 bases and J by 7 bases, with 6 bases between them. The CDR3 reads CAWSGYGELFF. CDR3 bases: TGTGCCTGGAGCGGGTACGGGGAGCTGTTTTTT. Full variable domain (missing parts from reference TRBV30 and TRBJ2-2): SQTIHQWPATLVQPVGSPLSLECTVEGTSNPNLYWYRQAAGRGLQLLFYSVGIGQISSEVPQNLSASRPQDRQFILSSKKLLLSDSGFYLCAWSGYGELFFGEGSRLTVL.